The 4 T cell receptor beta chains reported below all come from one sample, sequenced in a study of technical replicates of blood from a handful of donors. Profiling relied on immunoSEQ multiplex PCR, and the TCRdb table lists in-frame clones only, not all of them. The sample holds 75,000 to 100,000 clones, 90% to 95% seen once. The sequencing input was T cells isolated from PBMCs. The receptor set was obtained from a human donor in good health.

This clone appeared a single time. The chain joins TRBV21-1 to TRBJ1-6; the table's D call, TRBD1, was not checked against the DNA. TRBV21-1 is annotated as a pseudogene. This CDR3 region has 17 residues. The CDR3 reads CATDDRGPTHYNSPLHF. CDR3 DNA sequence: TGTGCCACCGACGACAGGGGTCCCACTCACTATAATTCCCCCCTCCACTTT.

The gene calls are TRBV5-8 and TRBJ2-1, with D hard to call. The CDR3 runs to 12 residues. V gave up 2 bases and J gave up 3 bases, with 3 bases separating them. Germline CDR1 SGHTS, CDR2 YDEGEE. CDR3 nucleotides: TGTGCCAGCAGCTTCCGCTACAATGAGCAGTTCTTC. Its protein is CASSFRYNEQFF.

The chain joins TRBV5-1 to TRBJ2-7; 8 bases are a match to TRBD1. CDR1 is SGHRS and CDR2 is YFSETQ in the germline V gene. CDR3 length: 12 residues. The V gene end was trimmed by 5 bases and the J gene end by 2 bases; junction bases not matched to a gene: 0. CDR3 loop: CASRTGAYEQYF. The CDR3 DNA reads TGCGCCAGCAGGACAGGGGCCTACGAGCAGTACTTC. The whole variable domain, remainder taken from reference TRBV5-1 and TRBJ2-7, is KAGVTQTPRYLIKTRGQQVTLSCSPISGHRSVSWYQQTPGQGLQFLFEYFSETQRNKGNFPGRFSGRQFSNSRSEMNVSTLELGDSALYLCASRTGAYEQYFGPGTRLTVT.

This clone came up once. This rearrangement joins TRBV6-5 to TRBJ2-3; maybe TRBD2 (6 bases). Trimming took off 0 bases at V and 8 bases at J, with 9 bases between the two ends. This CDR3 comprises 13 residues. Germline V gene sequence: CDR1 MNHEY, CDR2 SVGAGI. The CDR3 is CASSYSEGGTQYF. CDR3 DNA sequence: TGTGCCAGCAGTTACTCGGAGGGAGGTACGCAGTATTTT.